The sequence of this T cell receptor (beta chain) was determined in a study of shared clonotypes between healthy human individuals. The CDR3 sequence is 15 residues long. The germline V gene has CDR1 MNHEY and CDR2 SMNVEV (reference sequence). J lost 5 bases, V lost 5 bases, and 8 bases had no gene match. Here immunoSEQ multiplex PCR was the method, and the copy in TCRdb shows in-frame clones only, minus some. This table has 150,000 to 200,000 clones, over 85% appearing once. With regard to this clone: The antigen remains undetermined.

Free of recent acute infections or vaccinations, the donors were healthy HIV-negative adults. All donors were Caucasian adults living in Nashville, Tennessee. Whole-study results and caveats: In contrast to clonotypes shared by all four donors, non-shared clonotypes had lower generation probabilities. Generally, estimated richness proved larger in naive subsets than it did in memory subsets.

The chain employs TRBV27 and TRBJ1-4, with TRBD1 identical over 7 bases. This receptor was obtained from a woman between 25 and 40 years old in good health. Sequencing input: naive CD4+ T cells sorted from blood. Subset meaning: CD45RA+ positively selected. In nucleotides, the CDR3 is TGTGCCAGCAGTAAAGACAGGGCGAAAAATGAAAAACTGTTTTTT. Translated, it gives CASSKDRAKNEKLFF.